The text below deals with one T cell receptor (beta chain). What it recognizes is unknown. V was clipped by 4 bases and J by 0 bases, with 15 bases between them. This CDR3 region has 16 residues. The germline gives CDR1 SGHVS, CDR2 FQNEAQ. This entry comes from a study of cytomegalovirus exposure and HLA in healthy donors. Study-wide points: In a later analysis, HLA-associated TCR beta chains were more clonally expanded than equally common others. Excluded were some V segments that proved indistinguishable, including TRBV6-2 and TRBV6-3.

With 60 Vbeta and 13 Jbeta primers, the PCR was carried out. Assay used: immunoSEQ multiplex PCR; TCRdb lists only in-frame clones, some missing. The data hold about 130,000 clones, with about 61% observed a single time. Donors were nominally healthy when sampled, though unrecorded immune exposures were likely. The clonotype comes from a woman between 40 and 55 years old in good health and CMV-seronegative. The chain has TRBV7-8 and TRBJ1-1, with D unclear. Source material: PBMCs. The CDR3 sequence is CASSSQVGSMNTEAFF. The CDR3 bases are TGTGCCAGCAGCTCACAAGTCGGGTCCATGAACACTGAAGCTTTCTTT.